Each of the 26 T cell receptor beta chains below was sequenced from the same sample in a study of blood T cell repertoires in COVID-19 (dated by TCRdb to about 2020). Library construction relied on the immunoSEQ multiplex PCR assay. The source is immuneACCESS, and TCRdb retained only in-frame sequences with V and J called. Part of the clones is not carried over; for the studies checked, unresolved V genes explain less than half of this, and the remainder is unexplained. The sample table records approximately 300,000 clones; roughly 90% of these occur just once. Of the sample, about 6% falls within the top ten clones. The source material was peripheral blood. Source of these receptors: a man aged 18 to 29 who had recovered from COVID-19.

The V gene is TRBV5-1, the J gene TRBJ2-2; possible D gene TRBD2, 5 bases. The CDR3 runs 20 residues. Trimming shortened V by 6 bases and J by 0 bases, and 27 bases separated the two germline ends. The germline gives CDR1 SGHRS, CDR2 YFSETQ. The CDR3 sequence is CASNYLQLGSRGANTGELFF. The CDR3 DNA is TGCGCCAGCAACTACCTCCAGCTTGGGAGTCGGGGAGCGAACACCGGGGAGCTGTTTTTT.

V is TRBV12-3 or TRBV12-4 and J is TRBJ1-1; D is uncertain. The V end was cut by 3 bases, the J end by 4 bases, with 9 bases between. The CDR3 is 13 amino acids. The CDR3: CASSFGGGTEAFF. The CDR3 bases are TGTGCCAGCAGTTTCGGTGGCGGCACTGAAGCTTTCTTT.

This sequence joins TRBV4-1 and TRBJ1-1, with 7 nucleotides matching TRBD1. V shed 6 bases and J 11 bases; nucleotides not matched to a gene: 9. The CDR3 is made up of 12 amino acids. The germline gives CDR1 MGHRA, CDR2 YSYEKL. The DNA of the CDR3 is TGCGCCAGCAGTCAGGGGGGTCGTTGGGCTTTCTTT. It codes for CASSQGGRWAFF.

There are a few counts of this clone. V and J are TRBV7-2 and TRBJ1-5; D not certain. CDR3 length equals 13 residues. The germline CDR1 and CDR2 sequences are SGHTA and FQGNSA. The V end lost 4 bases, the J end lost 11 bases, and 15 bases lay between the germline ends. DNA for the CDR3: TGTGCCAGCAGCTCAACCTTACAATCAGCCCAGCATTTT. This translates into CASSSTLQSAQHF.

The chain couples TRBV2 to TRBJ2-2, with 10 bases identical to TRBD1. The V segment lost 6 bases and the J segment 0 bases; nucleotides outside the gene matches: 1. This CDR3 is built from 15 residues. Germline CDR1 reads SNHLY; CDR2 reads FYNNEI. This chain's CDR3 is CASRGTGANTGELFF. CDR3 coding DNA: TGTGCCAGCAGGGGGACAGGGGCGAACACCGGGGAGCTGTTTTTT.

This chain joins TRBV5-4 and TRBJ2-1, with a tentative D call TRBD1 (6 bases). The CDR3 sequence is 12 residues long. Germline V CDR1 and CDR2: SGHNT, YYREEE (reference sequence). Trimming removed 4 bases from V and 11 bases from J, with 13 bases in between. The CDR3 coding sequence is TGTGCCAGCAGCACTGTTACAGGGAAGCAGTTCTTC. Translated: CASSTVTGKQFF.

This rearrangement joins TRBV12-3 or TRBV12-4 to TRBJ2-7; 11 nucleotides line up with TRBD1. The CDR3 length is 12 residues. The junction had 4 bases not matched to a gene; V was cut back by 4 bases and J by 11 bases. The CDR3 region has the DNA TGTGCCAGCAGTTGGGGACAGGGGGGAAAGTACTTC. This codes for CASSWGQGGKYF.

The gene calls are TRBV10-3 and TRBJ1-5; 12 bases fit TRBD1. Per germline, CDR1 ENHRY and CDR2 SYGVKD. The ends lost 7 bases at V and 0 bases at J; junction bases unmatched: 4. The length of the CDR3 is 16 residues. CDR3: CAIKGTGGDSNQPQHF. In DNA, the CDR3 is TGTGCCATCAAAGGGACAGGGGGCGATAGCAATCAGCCCCAGCATTTT.

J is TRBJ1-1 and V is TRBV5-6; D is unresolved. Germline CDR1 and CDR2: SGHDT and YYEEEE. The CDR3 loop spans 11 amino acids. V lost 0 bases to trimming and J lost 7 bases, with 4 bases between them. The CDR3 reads CASSLGYEAFF. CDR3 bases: TGTGCCAGCAGCTTGGGTTATGAAGCTTTCTTT.

In nucleotides, the CDR3 is TGTGCCAGCAGCTTACAGGGCCATGGCTACACCTTC. Its translation is CASSLQGHGYTF. The V call is TRBV13, the J call TRBJ1-2, with D tentatively TRBD1 (5 bases). Germline V gene sequence: CDR1 PRHDT, CDR2 FYEKMQ (reference sequence). CDR3 length: 12 residues. V was trimmed by 2 bases and J by 6 bases, leaving 7 bases between them.

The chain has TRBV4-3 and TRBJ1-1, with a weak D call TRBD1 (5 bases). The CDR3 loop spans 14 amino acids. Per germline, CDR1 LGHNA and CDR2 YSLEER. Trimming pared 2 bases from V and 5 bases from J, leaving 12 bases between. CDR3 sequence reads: CASSQSDSRTEAFF. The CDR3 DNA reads TGCGCCAGCAGCCAATCCGACAGCCGTACTGAAGCTTTCTTT.

CDR3 region: CASSLGLAGLETQYF. The CDR3 region has the DNA TGTGCCAGCAGCTTAGGACTAGCGGGACTAGAGACCCAGTACTTC. The rearrangement joins TRBV7-8 to TRBJ2-5; TRBD2 agrees at 11 bases. The CDR3 is 15 amino acids. From germline, CDR1 is SGHVS and CDR2 FQNEAQ. After removal of 1 base from V and 4 bases from J, the junction contained 2 bases not matched to a gene.

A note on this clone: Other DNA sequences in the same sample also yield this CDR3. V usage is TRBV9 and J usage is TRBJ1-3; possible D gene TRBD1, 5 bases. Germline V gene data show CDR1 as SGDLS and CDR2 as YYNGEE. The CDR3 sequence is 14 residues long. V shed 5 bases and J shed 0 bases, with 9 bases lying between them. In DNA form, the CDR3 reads TGTGCCAGCAGTGTTCAGGGCTCTGGAAACACCATATATTTT. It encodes CASSVQGSGNTIYF.

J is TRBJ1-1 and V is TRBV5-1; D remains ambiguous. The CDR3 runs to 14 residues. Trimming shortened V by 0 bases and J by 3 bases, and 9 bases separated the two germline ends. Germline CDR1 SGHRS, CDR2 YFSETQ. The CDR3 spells CASSLAGSYTEAFF. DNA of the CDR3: TGCGCCAGCAGCTTGGCGGGGTCCTACACTGAAGCTTTCTTT.

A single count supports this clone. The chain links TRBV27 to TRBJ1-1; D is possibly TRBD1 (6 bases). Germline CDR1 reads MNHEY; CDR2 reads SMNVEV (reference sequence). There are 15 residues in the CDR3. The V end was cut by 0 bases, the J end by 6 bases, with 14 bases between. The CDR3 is CASSLSGTIYAEAFF. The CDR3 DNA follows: TGTGCCAGCAGTTTATCTGGGACAATTTACGCTGAAGCTTTCTTT.

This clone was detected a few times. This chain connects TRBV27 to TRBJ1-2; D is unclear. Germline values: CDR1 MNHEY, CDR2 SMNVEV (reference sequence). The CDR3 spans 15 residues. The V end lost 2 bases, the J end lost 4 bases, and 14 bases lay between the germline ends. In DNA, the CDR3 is TGTGCCAGCAGTTTAGGGTCCGGCGGATCCTATGGCTACACCTTC. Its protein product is CASSLGSGGSYGYTF.

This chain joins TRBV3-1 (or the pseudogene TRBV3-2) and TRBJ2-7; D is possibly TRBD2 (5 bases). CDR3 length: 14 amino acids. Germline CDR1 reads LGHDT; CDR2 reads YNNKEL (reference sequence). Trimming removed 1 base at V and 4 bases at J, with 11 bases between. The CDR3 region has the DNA TGTGCCAGCAGCCAAGTCCGGGAATCGTACGAGCAGTACTTC. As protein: CASSQVRESYEQYF.

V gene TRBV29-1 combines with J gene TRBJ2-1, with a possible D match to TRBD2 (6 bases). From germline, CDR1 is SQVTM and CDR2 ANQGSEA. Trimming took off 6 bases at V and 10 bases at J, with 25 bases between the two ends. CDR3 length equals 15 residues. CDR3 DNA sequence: TGCAGCGTCGTGCGGGGACCAACACTCCCTCGCGAGCAGTTCTTC. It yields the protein CSVVRGPTLPREQFF.

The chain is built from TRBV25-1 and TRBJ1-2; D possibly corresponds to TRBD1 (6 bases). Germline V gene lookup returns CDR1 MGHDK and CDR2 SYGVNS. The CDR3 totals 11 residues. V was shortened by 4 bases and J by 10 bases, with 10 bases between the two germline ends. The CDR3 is CASSVGTLYTF. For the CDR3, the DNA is TGTGCCAGCAGTGTAGGGACACTCTACACCTTC.

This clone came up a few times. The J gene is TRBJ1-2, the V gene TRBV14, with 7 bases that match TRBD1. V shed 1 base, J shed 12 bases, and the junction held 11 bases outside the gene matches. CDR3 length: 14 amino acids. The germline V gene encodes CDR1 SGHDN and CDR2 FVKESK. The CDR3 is CASSQGRTGHHNTF. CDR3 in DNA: TGTGCCAGCAGCCAAGGGCGGACAGGCCATCATAACACCTTC.

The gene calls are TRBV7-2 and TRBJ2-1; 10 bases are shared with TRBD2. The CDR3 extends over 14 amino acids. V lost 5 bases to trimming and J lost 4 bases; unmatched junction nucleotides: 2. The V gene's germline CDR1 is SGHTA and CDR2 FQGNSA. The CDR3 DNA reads TGTGCCAGCAGCCCTAGCGGGGGTTACAATGAGCAGTTCTTC. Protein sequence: CASSPSGGYNEQFF.

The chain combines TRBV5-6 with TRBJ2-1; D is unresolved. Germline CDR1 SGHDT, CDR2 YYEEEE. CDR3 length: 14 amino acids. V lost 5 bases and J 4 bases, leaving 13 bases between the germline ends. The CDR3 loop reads CASRSVARYNEQFF. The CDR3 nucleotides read TGTGCCAGCAGATCCGTGGCCAGGTACAATGAGCAGTTCTTC.

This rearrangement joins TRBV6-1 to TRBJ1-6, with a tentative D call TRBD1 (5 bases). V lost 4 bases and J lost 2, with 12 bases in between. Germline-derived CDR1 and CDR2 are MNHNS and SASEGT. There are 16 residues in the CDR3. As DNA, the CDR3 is TGTGCCAGCAGTGGGCAGGGCGGGACCTATAATTCACCCCTCCACTTT. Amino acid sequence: CASSGQGGTYNSPLHF.

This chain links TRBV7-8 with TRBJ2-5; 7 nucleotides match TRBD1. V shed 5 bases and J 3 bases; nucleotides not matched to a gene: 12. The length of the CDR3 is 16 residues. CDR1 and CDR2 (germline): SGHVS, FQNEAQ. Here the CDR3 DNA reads TGTGCCAGCAGCGGCAGGGGGTATGAGTCAAAAGAGACCCAGTACTTC. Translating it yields CASSGRGYESKETQYF.

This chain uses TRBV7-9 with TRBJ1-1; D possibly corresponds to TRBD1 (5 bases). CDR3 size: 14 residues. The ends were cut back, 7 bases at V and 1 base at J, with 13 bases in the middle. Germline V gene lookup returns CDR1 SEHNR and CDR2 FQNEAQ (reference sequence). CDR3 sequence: CASKNQGGNTEAFF. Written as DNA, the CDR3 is TGTGCCAGCAAAAACCAGGGTGGGAACACTGAAGCTTTCTTT. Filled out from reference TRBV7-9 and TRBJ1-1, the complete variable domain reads DTGVSQNPRHKITKRGQNVTFRCDPISEHNRLYWYRQTLGQGPEFLTYFQNEAQLEKSRLLSDRFSAERPKGSFSTLEIQRTEQGDSAMYLCASKNQGGNTEAFFGQGTRLTVV.

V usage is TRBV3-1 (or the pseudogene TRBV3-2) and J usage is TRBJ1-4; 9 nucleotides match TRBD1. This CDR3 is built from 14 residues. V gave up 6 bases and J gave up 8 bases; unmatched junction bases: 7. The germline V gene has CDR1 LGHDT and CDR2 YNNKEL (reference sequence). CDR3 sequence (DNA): TGTGCCAGCAGGGGACAGGGCGATCGAGAAAAACTGTTTTTT. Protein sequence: CASRGQGDREKLFF.